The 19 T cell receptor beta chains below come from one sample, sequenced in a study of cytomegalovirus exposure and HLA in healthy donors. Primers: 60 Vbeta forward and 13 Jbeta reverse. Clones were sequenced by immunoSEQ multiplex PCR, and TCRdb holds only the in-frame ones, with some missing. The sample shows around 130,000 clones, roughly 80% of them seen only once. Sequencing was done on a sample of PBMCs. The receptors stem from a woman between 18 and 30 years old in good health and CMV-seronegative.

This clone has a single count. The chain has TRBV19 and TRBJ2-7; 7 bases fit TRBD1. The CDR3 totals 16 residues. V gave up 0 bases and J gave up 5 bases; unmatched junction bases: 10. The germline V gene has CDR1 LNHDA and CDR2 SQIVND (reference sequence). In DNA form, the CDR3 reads TGTGCCAGTAGTATAGAGGGGTACAGGGGAGAGGACGAGCAGTACTTC. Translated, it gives CASSIEGYRGEDEQYF.

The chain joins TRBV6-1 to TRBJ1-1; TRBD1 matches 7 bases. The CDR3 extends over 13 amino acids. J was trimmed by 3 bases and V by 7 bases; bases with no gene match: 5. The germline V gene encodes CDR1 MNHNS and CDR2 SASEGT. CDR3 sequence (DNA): TGTGCCAGCACCGTGACAGGGTACACTGAAGCTTTCTTT. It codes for CASTVTGYTEAFF.

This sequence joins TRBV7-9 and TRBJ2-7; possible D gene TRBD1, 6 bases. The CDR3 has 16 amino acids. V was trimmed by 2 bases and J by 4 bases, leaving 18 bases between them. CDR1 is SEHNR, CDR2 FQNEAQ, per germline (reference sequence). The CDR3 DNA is TGTGCCAGCAGCTTAAGTCGGGACACCCCCTTTTACGAGCAGTACTTC. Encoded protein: CASSLSRDTPFYEQYF. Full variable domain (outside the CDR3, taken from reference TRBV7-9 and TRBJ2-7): DTGVSQNPRHKITKRGQNVTFRCDPISEHNRLYWYRQTLGQGPEFLTYFQNEAQLEKSRLLSDRFSAERPKGSFSTLEIQRTEQGDSAMYLCASSLSRDTPFYEQYFGPGTRLTVT.

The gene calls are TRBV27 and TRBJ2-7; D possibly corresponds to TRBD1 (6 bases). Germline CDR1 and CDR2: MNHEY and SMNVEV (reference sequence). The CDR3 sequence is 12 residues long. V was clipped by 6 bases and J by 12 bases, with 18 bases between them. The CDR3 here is CASRAGAGVWYF. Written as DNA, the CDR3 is TGTGCCAGCAGAGCCGGGGCAGGGGTATGGTACTTC.

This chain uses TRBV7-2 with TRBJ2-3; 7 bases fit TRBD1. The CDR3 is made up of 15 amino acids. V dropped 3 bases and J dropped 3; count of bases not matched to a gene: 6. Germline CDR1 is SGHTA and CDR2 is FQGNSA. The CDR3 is CASSFTGTVTDTQYF. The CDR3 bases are TGTGCCAGCAGCTTTACGGGGACAGTTACAGATACGCAGTATTTT.

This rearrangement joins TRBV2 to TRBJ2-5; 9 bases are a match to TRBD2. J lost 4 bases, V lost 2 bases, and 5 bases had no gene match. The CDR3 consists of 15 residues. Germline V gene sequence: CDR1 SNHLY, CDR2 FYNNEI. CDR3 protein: CASSEQGLARETQYF. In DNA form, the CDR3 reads TGTGCCAGCAGTGAACAGGGACTAGCAAGAGAGACCCAGTACTTC.

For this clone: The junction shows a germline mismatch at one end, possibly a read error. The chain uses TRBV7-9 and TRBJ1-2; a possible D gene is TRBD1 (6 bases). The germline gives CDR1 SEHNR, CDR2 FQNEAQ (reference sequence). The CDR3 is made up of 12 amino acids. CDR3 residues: CSSSFTGFGYTF. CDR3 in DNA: TGTTCCAGCAGCTTCACAGGGTTCGGCTACACCTTC.

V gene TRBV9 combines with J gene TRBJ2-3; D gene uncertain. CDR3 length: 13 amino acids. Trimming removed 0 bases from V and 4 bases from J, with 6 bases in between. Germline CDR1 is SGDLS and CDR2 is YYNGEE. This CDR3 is CASSVVPADTQYF. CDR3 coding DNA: TGTGCCAGCAGCGTAGTTCCGGCAGATACGCAGTATTTT. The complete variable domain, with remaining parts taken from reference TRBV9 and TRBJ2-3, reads DSGVTQTPKHLITATGQRVTLRCSPRSGDLSVYWYQQSLDQGLQFLIQYYNGEERAKGNILERFSAQQFPDLHSELNLSSLELGDSALYFCASSVVPADTQYFGPGTRLTVL.

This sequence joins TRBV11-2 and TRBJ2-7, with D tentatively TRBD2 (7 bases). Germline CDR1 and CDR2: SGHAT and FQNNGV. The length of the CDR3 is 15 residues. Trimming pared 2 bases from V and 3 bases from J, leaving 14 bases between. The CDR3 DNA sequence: TGTGCCAGCAGCTTAAGGGTGGGAGGGGGCTACGAGCAGTACTTC. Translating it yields CASSLRVGGGYEQYF.

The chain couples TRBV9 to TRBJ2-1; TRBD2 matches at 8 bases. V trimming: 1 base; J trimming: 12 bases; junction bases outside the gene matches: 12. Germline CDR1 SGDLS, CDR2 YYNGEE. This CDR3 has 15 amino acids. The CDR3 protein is CASSVSAGEIHGQFF. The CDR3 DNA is TGTGCCAGCAGCGTATCAGCGGGGGAAATCCACGGGCAGTTCTTC.

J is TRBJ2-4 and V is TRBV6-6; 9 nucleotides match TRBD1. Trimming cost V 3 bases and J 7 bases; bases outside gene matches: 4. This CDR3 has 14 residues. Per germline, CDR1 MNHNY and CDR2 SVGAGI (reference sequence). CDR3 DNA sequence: TGTGCCAGCAGTTATTCCGGGACAGGGAACATTCAGTACTTC. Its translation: CASSYSGTGNIQYF.

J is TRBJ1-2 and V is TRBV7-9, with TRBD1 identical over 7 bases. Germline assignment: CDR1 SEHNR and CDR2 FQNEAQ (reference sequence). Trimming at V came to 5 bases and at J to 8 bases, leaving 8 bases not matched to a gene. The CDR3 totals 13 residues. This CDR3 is CASSPQGVRGYTF. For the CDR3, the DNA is TGTGCCAGCAGCCCTCAGGGGGTTAGAGGCTACACCTTC.

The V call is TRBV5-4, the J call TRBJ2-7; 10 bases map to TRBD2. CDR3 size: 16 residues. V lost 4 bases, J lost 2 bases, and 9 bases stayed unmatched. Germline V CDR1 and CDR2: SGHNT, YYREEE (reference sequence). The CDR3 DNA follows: TGTGCCAGCAGCATCTCCAGCGGGAGGGCTACCTACGAGCAGTACTTC. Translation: CASSISSGRATYEQYF.

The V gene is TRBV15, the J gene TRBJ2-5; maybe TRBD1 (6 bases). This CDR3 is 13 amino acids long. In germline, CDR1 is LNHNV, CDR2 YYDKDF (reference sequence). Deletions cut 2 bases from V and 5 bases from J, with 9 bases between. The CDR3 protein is CATSRSGVETQYF. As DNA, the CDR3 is TGTGCCACCAGCAGATCAGGGGTGGAGACCCAGTACTTC.

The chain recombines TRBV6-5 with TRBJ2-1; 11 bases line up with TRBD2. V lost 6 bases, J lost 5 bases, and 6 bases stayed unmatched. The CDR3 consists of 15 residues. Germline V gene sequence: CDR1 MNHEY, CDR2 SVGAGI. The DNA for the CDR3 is TGTGCCAGCAGAACTCCGGGACTAGCGGACAATGAGCAGTTCTTC. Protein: CASRTPGLADNEQFF.

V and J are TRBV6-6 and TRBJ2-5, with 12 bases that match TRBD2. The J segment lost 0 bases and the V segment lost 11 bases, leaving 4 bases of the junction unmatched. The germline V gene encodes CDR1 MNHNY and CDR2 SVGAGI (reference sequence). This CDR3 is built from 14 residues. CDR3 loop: CAGRTSGNQETQYF. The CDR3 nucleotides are TGTGCCGGTAGGACTAGCGGGAACCAAGAGACCCAGTACTTC.

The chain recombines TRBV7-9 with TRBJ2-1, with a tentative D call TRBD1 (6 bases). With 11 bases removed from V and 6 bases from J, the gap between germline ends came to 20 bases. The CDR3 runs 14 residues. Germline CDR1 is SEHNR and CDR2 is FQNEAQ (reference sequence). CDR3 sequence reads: CASRPPGESNEQFF. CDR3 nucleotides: TGTGCCTCACGCCCCCCAGGGGAATCCAATGAGCAGTTCTTC. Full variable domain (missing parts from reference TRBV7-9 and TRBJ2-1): DTGVSQNPRHKITKRGQNVTFRCDPISEHNRLYWYRQTLGQGPEFLTYFQNEAQLEKSRLLSDRFSAERPKGSFSTLEIQRTEQGDSAMYLCASRPPGESNEQFFGPGTRLTVL.

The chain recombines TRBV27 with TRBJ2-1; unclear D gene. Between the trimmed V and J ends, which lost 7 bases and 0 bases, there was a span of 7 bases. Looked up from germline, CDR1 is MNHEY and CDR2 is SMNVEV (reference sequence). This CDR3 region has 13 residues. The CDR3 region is CASTPGSYNEQFF. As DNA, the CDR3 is TGTGCCAGCACCCCAGGCTCCTACAATGAGCAGTTCTTC.

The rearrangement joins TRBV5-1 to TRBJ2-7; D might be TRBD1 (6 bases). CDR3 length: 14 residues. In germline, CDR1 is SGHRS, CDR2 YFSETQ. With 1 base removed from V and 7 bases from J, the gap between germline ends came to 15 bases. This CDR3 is CASSLLRSGTEQYF. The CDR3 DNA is TGCGCCAGCAGCTTGTTGCGCTCCGGGACAGAGCAGTACTTC.